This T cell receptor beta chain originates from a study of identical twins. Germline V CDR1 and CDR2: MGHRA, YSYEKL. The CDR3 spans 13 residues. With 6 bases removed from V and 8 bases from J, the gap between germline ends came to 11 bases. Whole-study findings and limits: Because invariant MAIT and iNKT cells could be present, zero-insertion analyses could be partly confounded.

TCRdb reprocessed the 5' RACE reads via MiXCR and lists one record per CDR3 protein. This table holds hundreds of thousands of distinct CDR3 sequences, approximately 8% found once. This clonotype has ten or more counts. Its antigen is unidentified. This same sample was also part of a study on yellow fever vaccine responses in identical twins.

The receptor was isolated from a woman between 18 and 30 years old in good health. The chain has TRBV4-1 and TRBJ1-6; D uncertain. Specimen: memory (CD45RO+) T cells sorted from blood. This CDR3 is CASRYNLDSPLHF. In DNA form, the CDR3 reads TGCGCCAGCAGATACAACTTGGATTCACCCCTCCACTTT.